A single sample gave rise to the 25 T cell receptor beta chains below, sequenced in a study of cytomegalovirus exposure and HLA in healthy donors. Both 60 Vbeta primers and 13 Jbeta primers went into the PCR. The protocol was immunoSEQ multiplex PCR, while the TCRdb copy is restricted to in-frame clones and leaves out a portion. The sample carries about 150,000 clones, 73% recorded once. Sequences were obtained from PBMCs. These receptors were taken from a woman aged 18-29 years in good health and CMV-seropositive.

In its sample, this clone was seen once. The chain carries TRBV6-6 and TRBJ1-2, with TRBD1 matching 7 bases. Germline CDR1 MNHNY, CDR2 SVGAGI (reference sequence). With V trimmed by 6 bases and J by 4 bases, 5 bases remained unmatched. CDR3 length equals 13 residues. CDR3 amino acids: CASSPTGSYGYTF. CDR3 sequence (DNA): TGTGCCAGCAGCCCGACAGGGAGCTATGGCTACACCTTC.

This chain links TRBV6-1 with TRBJ1-2; D remains unclear. The germline V gene has CDR1 MNHNS and CDR2 SASEGT. Between the trimmed V and J ends, which lost 6 bases and 2 bases, there was a span of 10 bases. The CDR3 runs 13 residues. CDR3 in DNA: TGTGCCAGCAGAGAGACGGGAAACTATGGCTACACCTTC. Residues: CASRETGNYGYTF.

The rearrangement joins TRBV30 to TRBJ1-3, with a possible D match to TRBD1 (5 bases). There are 14 residues in the CDR3. V dropped 5 bases and J dropped 0 bases, with 11 bases sitting between them. Germline assignment: CDR1 GTSNPN and CDR2 SVGIG (reference sequence). The CDR3 DNA sequence: TGTGCCTGGTCAGGGTTAAGCTCTGGAAACACCATATATTTT. This encodes CAWSGLSSGNTIYF.

The chain employs TRBV19 and TRBJ2-4; the D gene is possibly TRBD2 (5 bases). The germline V and J ends were trimmed by 5 bases and 3 bases, with 14 bases remaining between them. The CDR3 has 15 residues. The germline V gene has CDR1 LNHDA and CDR2 SQIVND (reference sequence). This CDR3 is CASSGGVRGKNIQYF. The CDR3 nucleotides are TGTGCCAGTAGTGGTGGGGTTCGGGGCAAAAACATTCAGTACTTC.

The chain couples TRBV28 to TRBJ2-1; a possible D gene is TRBD2 (5 bases). CDR3 size: 12 residues. The V gene's germline CDR1 is MDHEN and CDR2 SYDVKM. Trimming took 10 bases from V and 3 from J, leaving 10 bases between them. The CDR3 protein is CATLADYNEQFF. CDR3 nucleotides: TGTGCCACCCTAGCCGACTACAATGAGCAGTTCTTC.

This chain joins TRBV7-9 and TRBJ1-2, with no clear D. This CDR3 contains 14 residues. Deletions cut 1 base from V and 2 bases from J, with 8 bases between. Per the germline V gene, CDR1 is SEHNR and CDR2 is FQNEAQ (reference sequence). The CDR3 reads CASSLGAGNYGYTF. The CDR3 region has the DNA TGTGCCAGCAGCTTAGGAGCAGGAAACTATGGCTACACCTTC.

This sequence joins TRBV11-3 and TRBJ2-7; no firm D call. Germline V gene data show CDR1 as SGHNT and CDR2 as YENEEA. Trimming pared 4 bases from V and 6 bases from J, leaving 10 bases between. The CDR3 runs 12 residues. CDR3 sequence: CASSYGLGEQYF. The CDR3 DNA reads as TGTGCCAGCAGCTACGGGTTAGGCGAGCAGTACTTC. Complete variable domain (other parts from reference TRBV11-3 and TRBJ2-7): EAGVVQSPRYKIIEKKQPVAFWCNPISGHNTLYWYLQNLGQGPELLIRYENEEAVDDSQLPKDRFSAERLKGVDSTLKIQPAELGDSAVYLCASSYGLGEQYFGPGTRLTVT.

The chain has TRBV20-1 and TRBJ2-7; D gene unclear. The germline V gene encodes CDR1 DFQATT and CDR2 SNEGSKA (reference sequence). The CDR3 length is 11 residues. Trimming left V 3 bases short and J 6 bases short, with 9 bases between. DNA for the CDR3: TGCAGTGCTAGGGCCCCCTCCGAGCAGTACTTC. It is translated as CSARAPSEQYF.

This clone was counted between two and nine times. At one end, the junction sequence differs from germline, possibly due to a read error. This chain connects TRBV13 to TRBJ2-3; 11 bases map to TRBD2. Germline V gives CDR1 PRHDT, CDR2 FYEKMQ (reference sequence). This CDR3 is 16 amino acids long. CDR3 in DNA: TGTGCCAGCAGCCTAGGACTAGCGGGTGAGGCAGATACGCAGTATTTT. Translated, it gives CASSLGLAGEADTQYF.

This rearrangement joins TRBV7-8 to TRBJ2-7, with 8 bases that match TRBD1. The CDR3 spans 14 residues. J was trimmed by 4 bases and V by 4 bases; bases with no gene match: 6. Germline loops: CDR1 SGHVS, CDR2 FQNEAQ. CDR3 protein: CASSSIGQGYEQYF. CDR3 nucleotides: TGTGCCAGCAGCTCGATTGGACAGGGTTACGAGCAGTACTTC.

V usage is TRBV15 and J usage is TRBJ1-5, with TRBD1 matching 10 bases. Losses at the gene ends were 6 bases for V and 1 base for J; bases not matched to a gene: 15. Germline lookup yields CDR1 LNHNV and CDR2 YYDKDF (reference sequence). This CDR3 is built from 19 residues. CDR3 DNA: TGTGCCACCAGTTCGCTTGGGACAGGGGTTTGGAGAAGCAATCAGCCCCAGCATTTT. It encodes CATSSLGTGVWRSNQPQHF.

The rearrangement uses TRBV6-1 and TRBJ1-1; D remains unclear. CDR1 MNHNS and CDR2 SASEGT come from the germline V gene. This CDR3 comprises 17 residues. The V end was cut by 3 bases, the J end by 0 bases, with 17 bases between. CDR3 sequence reads: CASSDWSKIPLNTEAFF. The CDR3 nucleotides are TGTGCCAGCAGTGACTGGTCTAAGATCCCTTTGAACACTGAAGCTTTCTTT.

The chain couples TRBV9 to TRBJ2-7; TRBD1 agrees at 8 bases. The V gene end was trimmed by 4 bases and the J gene end by 7 bases; junction bases not matched to a gene: 25. The CDR3 length is 19 residues. Germline V gene sequence: CDR1 SGDLS, CDR2 YYNGEE. This CDR3 reads CASSPTPQGGPFPGWEQYF. The CDR3 nucleotides read TGTGCCAGCAGCCCTACCCCACAGGGGGGACCCTTCCCGGGGTGGGAGCAGTACTTC.

The sample holds a few counts of this clone. The chain combines TRBV4-1 with TRBJ2-2; D remains ambiguous. Between the trimmed V and J ends, which lost 0 bases and 6 bases, there was a span of 5 bases. The CDR3 sequence is 13 residues long. Germline CDR1 reads MGHRA; CDR2 reads YSYEKL. CDR3 nucleotide sequence: TGCGCCAGCAGCCAAGACAATTCCGGGGAGCTGTTTTTT. Amino acid sequence: CASSQDNSGELFF.

The rearrangement links TRBV10-1 to TRBJ1-4; 7 bases are shared with TRBD1. With 6 bases clipped from V and 8 bases from J, the junction kept 15 bases outside the gene matches. The CDR3 has 16 amino acids. CDR1 and CDR2 (germline): WNHNN, SYGVQD (reference sequence). CDR3 protein: CASRPERQGLREKLFF. CDR3 sequence (DNA): TGCGCCAGCAGGCCGGAACGACAGGGTTTACGCGAAAAACTGTTTTTT.

This clone was detected a few times. The V call is TRBV28, the J call TRBJ2-5; D is uncertain. CDR3 length: 12 amino acids. V was shortened by 6 bases and J by 4 bases, with 9 bases between the two germline ends. Germline loops: CDR1 MDHEN, CDR2 SYDVKM. The CDR3 loop is CASRLRGETQYF. CDR3 bases: TGTGCCAGCAGACTACGTGGAGAGACCCAGTACTTC.

The chain has TRBV20-1 and TRBJ2-7, with D uncertain. This CDR3 spans 11 amino acids. Germline values: CDR1 DFQATT, CDR2 SNEGSKA (reference sequence). The V and J ends lost 0 bases and 5 bases respectively, with 5 bases between them. CDR3 DNA sequence: TGCAGTGCTAGAGAAGCGAACGAGCAGTACTTC. It yields the protein CSAREANEQYF.

This clone was recorded a few times. The V and J genes are TRBV19 and TRBJ1-4; 8 nucleotides line up with TRBD1. Germline-derived CDR1 and CDR2 are LNHDA and SQIVND (reference sequence). This CDR3 is built from 16 residues. The trim removed 3 bases at V and 5 bases at J, leaving 8 bases unmatched. The CDR3 reads CASSMGAGTGNEKLFF. CDR3 coding DNA: TGTGCCAGTAGTATGGGGGCCGGGACAGGAAATGAAAAACTGTTTTTT.

V is TRBV7-3 and J is TRBJ2-5; 8 bases map to TRBD1. There are 13 residues in the CDR3. Per the germline V gene, CDR1 is SGHTA and CDR2 is FQGTGA. The V gene end was trimmed by 3 bases and the J gene end by 5 bases; junction bases not matched to a gene: 2. The CDR3 DNA sequence: TGTGCCAGCAGCTTCCGGACAGGGGAGACCCAGTACTTC. It yields the protein CASSFRTGETQYF.

This clone was counted a few times. The chain has TRBV4-3 and TRBJ2-7, with 8 bases identical to TRBD1. The germline CDR1 and CDR2 sequences are LGHNA and YSLEER. CDR3 length: 15 amino acids. The junction had 4 bases not matched to a gene; V was cut back by 1 base and J by 2 bases. CDR3 DNA sequence: TGCGCCAGCAGCCAAGTTGGGACAGGAACCTACGAGCAGTACTTC. Translated, it gives CASSQVGTGTYEQYF.

The rearrangement joins TRBV28 to TRBJ2-5; TRBD1 matches 8 bases. The V and J ends lost 8 bases and 4 bases, in that order; junction bases with no gene match: 6. In germline, CDR1 is MDHEN, CDR2 SYDVKM. This CDR3 has 13 residues. The CDR3 DNA reads as TGTGCCAGCTTGGGACAGGACGGAGAGACCCAGTACTTC. Amino acid sequence: CASLGQDGETQYF.

The gene calls are TRBV6-5 and TRBJ2-2, with D maybe TRBD2 (5 bases). The germline gives CDR1 MNHEY, CDR2 SVGAGI. V lost 3 bases to trimming and J lost 5 bases, with 13 bases between them. This CDR3 has 15 residues. The CDR3 region is CASSYYPDFTGELFF. The CDR3 DNA is TGTGCCAGCAGTTATTATCCGGACTTTACCGGGGAGCTGTTTTTT.

The chain links TRBV5-1 to TRBJ2-7; 7 bases align to TRBD1. V trimming: 4 bases; J trimming: 4 bases; junction bases outside the gene matches: 20. In germline, CDR1 is SGHRS, CDR2 YFSETQ. CDR3 length: 18 residues. The CDR3 region has the DNA TGCGCCAGCAGCCCAGGGACAGATTCCCTACACGATCAGTACGAGCAGTACTTC. It is translated as CASSPGTDSLHDQYEQYF.

The chain uses TRBV19 and TRBJ2-3, with a possible D match to TRBD1 (5 bases). V was cut by 4 bases and J by 5 bases, with 13 bases left in between. This CDR3 comprises 14 residues. Germline lookup yields CDR1 LNHDA and CDR2 SQIVND (reference sequence). The CDR3 loop is CASSRSIRGDTQYF. The CDR3 coding sequence is TGTGCCAGTAGTAGGTCCATTAGGGGAGATACGCAGTATTTT.

This chain uses TRBV9 with TRBJ2-3, with 10 bases matching TRBD2. Germline values: CDR1 SGDLS, CDR2 YYNGEE. This CDR3 has 15 amino acids. V lost 4 bases to trimming and J lost 6 bases; unmatched junction nucleotides: 8. CDR3 DNA sequence: TGTGCCAGCAGCCTGAGCGGGGGGGCCGGGGATACGCAGTATTTT. It is translated as CASSLSGGAGDTQYF. The variable domain in full, completed from reference TRBV9 and TRBJ2-3, reads DSGVTQTPKHLITATGQRVTLRCSPRSGDLSVYWYQQSLDQGLQFLIQYYNGEERAKGNILERFSAQQFPDLHSELNLSSLELGDSALYFCASSLSGGAGDTQYFGPGTRLTVL.